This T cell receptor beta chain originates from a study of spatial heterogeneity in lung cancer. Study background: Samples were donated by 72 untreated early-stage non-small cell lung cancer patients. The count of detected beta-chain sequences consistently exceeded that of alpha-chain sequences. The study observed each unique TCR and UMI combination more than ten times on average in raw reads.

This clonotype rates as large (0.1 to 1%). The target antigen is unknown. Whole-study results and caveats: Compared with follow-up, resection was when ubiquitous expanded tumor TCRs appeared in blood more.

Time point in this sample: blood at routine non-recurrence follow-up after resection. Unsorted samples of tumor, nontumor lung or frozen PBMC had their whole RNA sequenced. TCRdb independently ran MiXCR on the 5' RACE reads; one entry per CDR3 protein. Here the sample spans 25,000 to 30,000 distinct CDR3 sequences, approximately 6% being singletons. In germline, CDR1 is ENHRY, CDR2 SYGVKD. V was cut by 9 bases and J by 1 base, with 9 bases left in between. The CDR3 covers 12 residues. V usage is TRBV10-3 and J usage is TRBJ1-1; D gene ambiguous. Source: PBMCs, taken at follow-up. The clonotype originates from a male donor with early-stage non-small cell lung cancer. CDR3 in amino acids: CAIQGGNTEAFF. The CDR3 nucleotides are TGTGCCATTCAAGGCGGGAACACTGAAGCTTTCTTT.